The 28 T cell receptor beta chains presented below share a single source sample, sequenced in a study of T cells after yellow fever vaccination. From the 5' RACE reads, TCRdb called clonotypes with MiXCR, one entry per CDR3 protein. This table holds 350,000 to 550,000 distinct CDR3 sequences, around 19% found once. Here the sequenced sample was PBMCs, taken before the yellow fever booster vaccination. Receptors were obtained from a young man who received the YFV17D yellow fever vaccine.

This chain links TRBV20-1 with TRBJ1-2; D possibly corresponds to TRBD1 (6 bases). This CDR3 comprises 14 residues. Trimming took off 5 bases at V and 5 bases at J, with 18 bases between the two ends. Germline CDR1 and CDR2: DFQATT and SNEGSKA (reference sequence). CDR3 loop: CSAPPGAGPYGYTF. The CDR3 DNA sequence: TGCAGTGCTCCCCCAGGGGCCGGTCCATATGGCTACACCTTC.

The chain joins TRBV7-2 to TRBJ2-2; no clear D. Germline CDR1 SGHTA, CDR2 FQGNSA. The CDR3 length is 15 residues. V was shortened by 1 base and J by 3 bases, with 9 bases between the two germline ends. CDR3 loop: CASSLVLVDTGELFF. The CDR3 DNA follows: TGTGCCAGCAGCTTAGTCCTAGTAGACACCGGGGAGCTGTTTTTT.

The CDR3 is CASSGVSGSAKNIQYF. Here the CDR3 DNA reads TGTGCCAGCTCAGGTGTAAGCGGTAGCGCCAAAAACATTCAGTACTTC. The chain joins TRBV18 to TRBJ2-4; TRBD2 might be the D (5 bases). CDR3 length: 16 amino acids. Trimming stripped 5 bases from V and 1 base from J, with 15 bases between. Germline loops: CDR1 KGHSH, CDR2 LQKENI.

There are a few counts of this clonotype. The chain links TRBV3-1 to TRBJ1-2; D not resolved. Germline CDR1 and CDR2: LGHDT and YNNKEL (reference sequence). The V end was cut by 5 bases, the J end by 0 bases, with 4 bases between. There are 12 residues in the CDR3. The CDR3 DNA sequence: TGTGCCAGCAGCGGGGCTAACTATGGCTACACCTTC. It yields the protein CASSGANYGYTF.

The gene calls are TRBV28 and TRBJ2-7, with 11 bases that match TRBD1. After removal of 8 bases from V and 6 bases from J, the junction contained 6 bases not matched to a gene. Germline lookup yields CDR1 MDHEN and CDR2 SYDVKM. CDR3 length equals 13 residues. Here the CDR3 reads CASLGQGAREQYV. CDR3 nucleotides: TGTGCCAGCCTCGGACAGGGGGCACGCGAGCAGTACGTC.

Here the CDR3 reads CASSEIGHGQPQHF. CDR3 sequence (DNA): TGCGCCAGCAGTGAGATCGGGCATGGGCAGCCCCAGCATTTT. This chain links TRBV10-2 with TRBJ1-5, with D unresolved. The germline CDR1 and CDR2 sequences are WSHSY and SAAADI. The CDR3 contains 14 residues. Trimming stripped 2 bases from V and 7 bases from J, with 12 bases between.

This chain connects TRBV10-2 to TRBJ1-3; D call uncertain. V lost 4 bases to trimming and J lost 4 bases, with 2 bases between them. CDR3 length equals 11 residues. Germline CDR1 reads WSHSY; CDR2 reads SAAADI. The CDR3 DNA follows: TGCGCCAGCAGTGGAGGAAACACCATATATTTT. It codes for CASSGGNTIYF.

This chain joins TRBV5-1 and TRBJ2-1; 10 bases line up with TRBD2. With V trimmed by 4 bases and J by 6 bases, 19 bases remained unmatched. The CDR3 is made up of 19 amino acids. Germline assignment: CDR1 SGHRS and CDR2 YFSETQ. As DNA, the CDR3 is TGCGCCAGCAGCGTGAGACAGGGCCGAGCGGGGGGGCCAGGCAATGAGCAGTTCTTC. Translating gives CASSVRQGRAGGPGNEQFF.

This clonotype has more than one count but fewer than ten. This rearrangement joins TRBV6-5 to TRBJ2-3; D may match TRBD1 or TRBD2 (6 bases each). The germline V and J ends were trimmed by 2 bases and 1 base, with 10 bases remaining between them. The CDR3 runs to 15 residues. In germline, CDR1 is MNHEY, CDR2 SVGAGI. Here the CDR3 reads CASSYRGPRTDTQYF. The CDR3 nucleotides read TGTGCCAGCAGTTACCGGGGGCCCCGCACAGATACGCAGTATTTT.

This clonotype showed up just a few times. The CDR3 DNA is TGTGCCAGCAGTGAGAGCACCTCGAGGGCCGGGGAGCTGTTTTTT. This gives the protein CASSESTSRAGELFF. The chain carries TRBV2 and TRBJ2-2; possibly TRBD2 for D (5 bases). Germline V lookup: CDR1 SNHLY, CDR2 FYNNEI. V lost 3 bases, J lost 6 bases, and 14 bases lay in between. The CDR3 has 15 amino acids.

The CDR3 region is CASSMDRYHEQYV. As DNA, the CDR3 is TGTGCCAGCAGCATGGACAGATATCACGAGCAGTACGTC. The chain employs TRBV5-6 and TRBJ2-7; tentatively, D is TRBD1 (6 bases). CDR1 is SGHDT, CDR2 YYEEEE, per germline. V gave up 4 bases and J gave up 5 bases, with 13 bases separating them. This CDR3 spans 13 amino acids.

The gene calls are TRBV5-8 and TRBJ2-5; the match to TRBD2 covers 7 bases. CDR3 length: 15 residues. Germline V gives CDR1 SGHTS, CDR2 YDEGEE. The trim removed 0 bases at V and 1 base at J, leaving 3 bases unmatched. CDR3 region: CASSLGASGQETQYF. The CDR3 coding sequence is TGTGCCAGCAGCTTGGGGGCTAGCGGCCAAGAGACCCAGTACTTC.

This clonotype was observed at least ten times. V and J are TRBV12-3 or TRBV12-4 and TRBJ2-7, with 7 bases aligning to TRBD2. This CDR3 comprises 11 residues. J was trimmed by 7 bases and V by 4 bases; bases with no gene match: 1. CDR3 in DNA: TGTGCCAGCAGTTACGGGGGGGAGCAGTACTTC. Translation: CASSYGGEQYF.

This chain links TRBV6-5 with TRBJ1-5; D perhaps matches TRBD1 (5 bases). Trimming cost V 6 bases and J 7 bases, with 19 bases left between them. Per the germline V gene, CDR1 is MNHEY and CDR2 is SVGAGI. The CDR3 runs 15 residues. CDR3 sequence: CASRPLSLGGQPQHF. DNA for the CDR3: TGTGCCAGCAGACCCCTTTCCTTGGGGGGGCAGCCCCAGCATTTT.

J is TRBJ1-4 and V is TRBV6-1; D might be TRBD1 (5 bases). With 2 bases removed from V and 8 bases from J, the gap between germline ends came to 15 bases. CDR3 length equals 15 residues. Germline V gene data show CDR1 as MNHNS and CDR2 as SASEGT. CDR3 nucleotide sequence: TGTGCCAGCAGTGAACGTTGGGGGTCGGAAGAAAAACTGTTTTTT. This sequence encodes CASSERWGSEEKLFF.

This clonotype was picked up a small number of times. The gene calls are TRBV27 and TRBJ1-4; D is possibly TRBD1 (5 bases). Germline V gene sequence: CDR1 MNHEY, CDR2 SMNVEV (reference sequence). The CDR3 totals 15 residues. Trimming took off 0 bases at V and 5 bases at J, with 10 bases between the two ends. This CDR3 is CASSLSLGGNEKLFF. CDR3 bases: TGTGCCAGCAGTTTATCGTTGGGGGGGAATGAAAAACTGTTTTTT.

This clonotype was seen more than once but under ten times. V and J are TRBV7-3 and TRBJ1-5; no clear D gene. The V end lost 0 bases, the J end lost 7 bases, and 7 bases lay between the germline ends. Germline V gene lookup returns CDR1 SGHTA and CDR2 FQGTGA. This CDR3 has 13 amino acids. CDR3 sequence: CASSLTPGQPQHF. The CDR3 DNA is TGTGCCAGCAGCTTAACTCCGGGACAGCCCCAGCATTTT.

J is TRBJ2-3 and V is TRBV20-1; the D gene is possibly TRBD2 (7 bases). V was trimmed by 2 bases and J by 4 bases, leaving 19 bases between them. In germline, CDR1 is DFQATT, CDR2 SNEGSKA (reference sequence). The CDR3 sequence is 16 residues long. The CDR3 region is CSARMLAVGASDTQYF. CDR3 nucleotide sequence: TGCAGTGCTAGAATGCTAGCGGTGGGGGCCTCAGATACGCAGTATTTT.

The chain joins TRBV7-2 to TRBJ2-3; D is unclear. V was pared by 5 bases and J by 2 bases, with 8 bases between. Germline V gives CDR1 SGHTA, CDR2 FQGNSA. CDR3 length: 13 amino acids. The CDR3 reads CASSPTNTDTQYF. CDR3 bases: TGTGCCAGCAGCCCCACAAACACAGATACGCAGTATTTT.

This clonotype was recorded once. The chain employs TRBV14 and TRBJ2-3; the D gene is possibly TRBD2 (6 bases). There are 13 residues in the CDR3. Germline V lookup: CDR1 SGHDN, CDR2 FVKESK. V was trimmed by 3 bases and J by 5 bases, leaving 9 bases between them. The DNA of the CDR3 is TGTGCCAGCAGCCAGGGGACTGGAGATACGCAGTATTTT. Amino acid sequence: CASSQGTGDTQYF.

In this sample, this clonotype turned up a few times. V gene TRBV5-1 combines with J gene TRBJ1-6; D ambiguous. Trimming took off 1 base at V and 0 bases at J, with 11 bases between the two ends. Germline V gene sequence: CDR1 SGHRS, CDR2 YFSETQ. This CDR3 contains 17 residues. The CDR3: CASSLNIASSYNSPLHF. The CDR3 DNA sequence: TGCGCCAGCAGCTTGAACATCGCGAGCTCCTATAATTCACCCCTCCACTTT.

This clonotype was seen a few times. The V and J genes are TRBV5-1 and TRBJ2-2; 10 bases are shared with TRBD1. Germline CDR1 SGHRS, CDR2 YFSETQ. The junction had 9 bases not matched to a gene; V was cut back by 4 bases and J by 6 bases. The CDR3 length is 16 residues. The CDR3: CASSRGTGAGSGELFF. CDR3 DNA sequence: TGCGCCAGCAGCCGGGGGACAGGGGCCGGTTCCGGGGAGCTGTTTTTT.

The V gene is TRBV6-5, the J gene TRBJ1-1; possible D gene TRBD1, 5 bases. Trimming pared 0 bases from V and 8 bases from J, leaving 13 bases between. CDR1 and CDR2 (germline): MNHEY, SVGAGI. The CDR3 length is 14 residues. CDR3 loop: CASSYSPGDMEAFF. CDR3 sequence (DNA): TGTGCCAGCAGTTACTCCCCGGGGGATATGGAAGCTTTCTTT.

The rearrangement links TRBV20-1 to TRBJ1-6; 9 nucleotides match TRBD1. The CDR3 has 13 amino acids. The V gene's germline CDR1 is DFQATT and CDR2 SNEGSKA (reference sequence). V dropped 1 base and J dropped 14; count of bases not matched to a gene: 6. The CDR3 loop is CSARGPGQGTLHF. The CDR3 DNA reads TGCAGTGCTAGAGGTCCGGGACAGGGCACCCTCCACTTT.

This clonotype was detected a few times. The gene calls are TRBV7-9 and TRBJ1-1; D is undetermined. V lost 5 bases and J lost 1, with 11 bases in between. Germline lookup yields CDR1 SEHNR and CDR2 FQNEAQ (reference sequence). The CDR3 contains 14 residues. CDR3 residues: CASSPYTGNTEAFF. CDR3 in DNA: TGTGCCAGCAGCCCCTATACGGGGAACACTGAAGCTTTCTTT. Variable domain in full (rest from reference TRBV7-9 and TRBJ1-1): DTGVSQNPRHKITKRGQNVTFRCDPISEHNRLYWYRQTLGQGPEFLTYFQNEAQLEKSRLLSDRFSAERPKGSFSTLEIQRTEQGDSAMYLCASSPYTGNTEAFFGQGTRLTVV.

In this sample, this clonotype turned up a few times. CDR3 in amino acids: CASSVQGERAFF. In nucleotides, the CDR3 is TGTGCCAGCAGCGTCCAAGGAGAGCGGGCTTTCTTT. This chain joins TRBV12-3 or TRBV12-4 and TRBJ1-1; no clear D. The CDR3 runs 12 residues. The ends were cut back, 6 bases at V and 11 bases at J, with 16 bases in the middle.

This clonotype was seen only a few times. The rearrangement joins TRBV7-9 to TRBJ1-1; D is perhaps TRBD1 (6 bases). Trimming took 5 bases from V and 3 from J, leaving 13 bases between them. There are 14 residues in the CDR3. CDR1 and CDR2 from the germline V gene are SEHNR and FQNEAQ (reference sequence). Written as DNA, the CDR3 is TGTGCCAGCAGCCGGAGGGCAGGGGACACTGAAGCTTTCTTT. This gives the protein CASSRRAGDTEAFF.

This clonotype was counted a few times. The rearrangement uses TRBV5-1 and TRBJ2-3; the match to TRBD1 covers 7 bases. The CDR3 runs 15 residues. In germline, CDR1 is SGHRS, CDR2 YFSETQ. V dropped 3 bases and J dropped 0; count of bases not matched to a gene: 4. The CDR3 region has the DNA TGCGCCAGCAGCTCGACAGGGATTAGCACAGATACGCAGTATTTT. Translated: CASSSTGISTDTQYF.